These 27 T cell receptor beta chains originate from one sample sequenced in a study of blood T cell repertoires in COVID-19. This table comes from immunoSEQ multiplex PCR, and its TCRdb copy is limited to in-frame clones, with some not included. The sample has around 150,000 clones; around 79% are singletons. Source material: PBMCs or T cells enriched from blood (not recorded which). Source of these receptors: a man in his fifties who had recovered from COVID-19.

This chain uses TRBV4-1 with TRBJ2-1, with TRBD2 identical over 8 bases. The germline V gene has CDR1 MGHRA and CDR2 YSYEKL. The V segment lost 0 bases and the J segment 2 bases; nucleotides outside the gene matches: 9. The CDR3 contains 18 residues. The DNA of the CDR3 is TGCGCCAGCAGCCAAGATCCAGGCCTAGCGGGTCCCTACAATGAGCAGTTCTTC. This gives the protein CASSQDPGLAGPYNEQFF.

V usage is TRBV21-1 and J usage is TRBJ1-1; the table's D call, TRBD1, has no DNA check behind it. TRBV21-1 is given as a pseudogene. The CDR3 is 12 amino acids. CDR3 loop: CARGRGNTEAFF. The CDR3 nucleotides are TGTGCCAGGGGCAGGGGGAACACTGAAGCTTTCTTT.

The chain carries TRBV5-1 and TRBJ2-3; possible D gene TRBD2, 5 bases. CDR3 length: 16 amino acids. The germline V gene encodes CDR1 SGHRS and CDR2 YFSETQ. Trimming removed 1 base at V and 6 bases at J, with 18 bases between. CDR3 DNA sequence: TGCGCCAGCAGCTTGTGGCTGGGGAGCGGTGGGGATACGCAGTATTTT. Translated, it gives CASSLWLGSGGDTQYF. Full variable domain (remainder filled in from reference TRBV5-1 and TRBJ2-3): KAGVTQTPRYLIKTRGQQVTLSCSPISGHRSVSWYQQTPGQGLQFLFEYFSETQRNKGNFPGRFSGRQFSNSRSEMNVSTLELGDSALYLCASSLWLGSGGDTQYFGPGTRLTVL.

The genes are TRBV24-1 and TRBJ2-5, with D perhaps matching TRBD2 (6 bases). The length of the CDR3 is 17 residues. V lost 3 bases, J lost 5 bases, and 21 bases lay in between. The germline V gene has CDR1 KGHDR and CDR2 SFDVKD. The CDR3 spells CATSDPLSPGRGETQYF. The DNA of the CDR3 is TGTGCCACCAGTGATCCCCTTAGTCCGGGCCGGGGGGAGACCCAGTACTTC.

This clone was seen only once. The chain recombines TRBV7-9 with TRBJ1-1, with D possibly being TRBD1 (6 bases). The CDR3 extends over 13 amino acids. Trimming took 5 bases from V and 6 from J, leaving 13 bases between them. CDR1 is SEHNR and CDR2 is FQNEAQ in the germline V gene (reference sequence). The CDR3: CASSVEQGAEAFF. In nucleotides, the CDR3 is TGTGCCAGCAGCGTAGAACAGGGAGCTGAAGCTTTCTTT.

The CDR3 is CASTSRGGGENYGYTF. In DNA form, the CDR3 reads TGTGCCAGCACTTCCCGTGGTGGCGGAGAAAACTATGGCTACACCTTC. The rearrangement links TRBV5-4 to TRBJ1-2; unclear D gene. Deletions cut 6 bases from V and 2 bases from J, with 20 bases between. This CDR3 is 16 amino acids long. The germline V gene has CDR1 SGHNT and CDR2 YYREEE (reference sequence).

The chain employs TRBV4-1 and TRBJ2-3; D is perhaps TRBD2 (6 bases). The V end was cut by 3 bases, the J end by 2 bases, with 15 bases between. The CDR3 is 16 amino acids. Germline lookup yields CDR1 MGHRA and CDR2 YSYEKL. In DNA form, the CDR3 reads TGCGCCAGCAGCCACGGGGGACTTACGATCACAGATACGCAGTATTTT. Amino acid sequence: CASSHGGLTITDTQYF.

The V call is TRBV7-9, the J call TRBJ2-7; 11 bases align to TRBD2. The CDR3 is made up of 14 amino acids. Germline V CDR1 and CDR2: SEHNR, FQNEAQ (reference sequence). Trimming cost V 3 bases and J 3 bases; bases outside gene matches: 1. In DNA, the CDR3 is TGTGCCAGCAGCTTGGGACTAGCGGTCTACGAGCAGTACTTC. Translated: CASSLGLAVYEQYF.

The table lists this clone with a few counts. The rearrangement links TRBV5-1 to TRBJ2-7; TRBD2 matches at 8 bases. This CDR3 spans 15 amino acids. J was trimmed by 3 bases and V by 4 bases; bases with no gene match: 9. Germline values: CDR1 SGHRS, CDR2 YFSETQ. The CDR3 is CASSPVGSGIYEQYF. In nucleotides, the CDR3 is TGCGCCAGCAGCCCCGTGGGTAGCGGGATCTACGAGCAGTACTTC.

The rearrangement links TRBV9 to TRBJ1-5; 10 bases are a match to TRBD1. The trim removed 2 bases at V and 3 bases at J, leaving 14 bases unmatched. Germline-derived CDR1 and CDR2 are SGDLS and YYNGEE. The CDR3 spans 19 residues. The DNA for the CDR3 is TGTGCCAGCAGCGTTGACCCTTCCGGGACAGGGGTTCCCAATCAGCCCCAGCATTTT. Residues: CASSVDPSGTGVPNQPQHF.

The genes are TRBV9 and TRBJ1-2, with unresolved D. V lost 4 bases and J lost 7, with 14 bases in between. This CDR3 spans 13 amino acids. Per the germline V gene, CDR1 is SGDLS and CDR2 is YYNGEE. This CDR3 reads CASSKTGVGGYTF. In DNA, the CDR3 is TGTGCCAGCAGCAAGACGGGTGTTGGTGGCTACACCTTC.

The chain couples TRBV6-5 to TRBJ1-5; 10 bases agree with TRBD1. Germline trimming cut 5 bases from V and 5 bases from J; bases unmatched to any gene: 6. The V gene's germline CDR1 is MNHEY and CDR2 SVGAGI. This CDR3 is 15 amino acids long. The CDR3 region has the DNA TGTGCCAGCAGTCGGACCGGGACAGGGGATCAGCCCCAGCATTTT. Encoded protein: CASSRTGTGDQPQHF.

The CDR3, as DNA: TGTGCCAGTAGTATAGGCGACAATCAGCCCCAGCATTTT. This sequence encodes CASSIGDNQPQHF. The rearrangement joins TRBV19 to TRBJ1-5; unclear D gene. V lost 1 base to trimming and J lost 3 bases, with 4 bases between them. Germline-derived CDR1 and CDR2 are LNHDA and SQIVND (reference sequence). This CDR3 has 13 amino acids.

The genes are TRBV5-4 and TRBJ1-6; no firm D call. The CDR3 loop spans 14 amino acids. V was shortened by 4 bases and J by 9 bases, with 14 bases between the two germline ends. Germline assignment: CDR1 SGHNT and CDR2 YYREEE (reference sequence). The CDR3 protein is CASSDEGAFSPLHF. The CDR3 DNA follows: TGTGCCAGCAGCGACGAGGGAGCGTTTTCACCCCTCCACTTT.

J is TRBJ1-5 and V is TRBV28; unclear D gene. Germline assignment: CDR1 MDHEN and CDR2 SYDVKM. V was cut by 7 bases and J by 2 bases, with 9 bases left in between. This CDR3 has 13 residues. The CDR3 reads CASKLGGNQPQHF. The CDR3 nucleotides read TGTGCCAGCAAGTTGGGCGGCAATCAGCCCCAGCATTTT.

This rearrangement joins TRBV3-1 (or the pseudogene TRBV3-2) to TRBJ2-1; D is ambiguous. V was trimmed by 6 bases and J by 4 bases, leaving 4 bases between them. The germline CDR1 and CDR2 sequences are LGHDT and YNNKEL (reference sequence). This CDR3 has 11 amino acids. This CDR3 is CASRAYNEQFF. The CDR3 DNA reads TGTGCCAGCAGAGCTTACAATGAGCAGTTCTTC.

V and J are TRBV24-1 and TRBJ1-5, with D maybe TRBD1 (5 bases). This CDR3 is 16 amino acids long. Germline values: CDR1 KGHDR, CDR2 SFDVKD. The V end was cut by 2 bases, the J end by 9 bases, with 19 bases between. In nucleotides, the CDR3 is TGTGCCACCAGTGATTCGTCATTCGGGGCGGGGCGGCCCCAGCATTTT. Translation: CATSDSSFGAGRPQHF.

The gene calls are TRBV14 and TRBJ2-7; 8 positions agree with TRBD1. The V and J ends lost 4 bases and 4 bases, in that order; junction bases with no gene match: 9. Germline CDR1 is SGHDN and CDR2 is FVKESK. This CDR3 has 15 residues. The CDR3: CASSLLTGAAYEQYF. The CDR3 bases are TGTGCCAGCAGCCTACTGACAGGGGCTGCTTACGAGCAGTACTTC.

This chain joins TRBV10-2 and TRBJ2-2, with 11 bases aligning to TRBD2. The CDR3 has 15 residues. In germline, CDR1 is WSHSY, CDR2 SAAADI. Trimming cost V 2 bases and J 4 bases; bases outside gene matches: 0. CDR3 nucleotide sequence: TGCGCCAGCAGTGAGCTAGCGGGGGGCACCGGGGAGCTGTTTTTT. Encoded protein: CASSELAGGTGELFF.

The chain has TRBV10-3 and TRBJ2-1, with 11 bases fitting TRBD2. Unmatched junction bases numbered 4, after V lost 6 bases and J lost 3 bases. Germline assignment: CDR1 ENHRY and CDR2 SYGVKD. The CDR3 sequence is 15 residues long. In DNA, the CDR3 is TGTGCCATCAGGGGGACTAGCGGAGACTACAATGAGCAGTTCTTC. This sequence encodes CAIRGTSGDYNEQFF.

This chain connects TRBV7-3 to TRBJ2-7; 7 bases agree with TRBD2. This CDR3 contains 15 residues. CDR1 and CDR2 (germline): SGHTA, FQGTGA. Trimming cost V 1 base and J 7 bases; bases outside gene matches: 10. CDR3 in DNA: TGTGCCAGCAGCTTAATGGCTAGCGGACGAACGGAGCAGTACTTC. It encodes CASSLMASGRTEQYF.

The CDR3 here is CASSLVSRGETQYF. The CDR3 DNA is TGTGCCAGCAGCTTGGTGTCGAGAGGGGAGACCCAGTACTTC. V and J are TRBV5-4 and TRBJ2-5; possible D gene TRBD2, 5 bases. The CDR3 runs to 14 residues. V was pared by 0 bases and J by 5 bases, with 11 bases between. Germline V lookup: CDR1 SGHNT, CDR2 YYREEE (reference sequence).

The gene calls are TRBV7-8 and TRBJ1-5; a possible D gene is TRBD1 (6 bases). The V and J ends lost 0 bases and 2 bases respectively, with 8 bases between them. The CDR3 is 15 residues long. Per the germline V gene, CDR1 is SGHVS and CDR2 is FQNEAQ. The CDR3 DNA reads as TGTGCCAGCAGCTTAGCGGGGGCGGGCAATCAGCCCCAGCATTTT. This sequence encodes CASSLAGAGNQPQHF.

The chain employs TRBV27 and TRBJ2-7, with 7 bases that match TRBD1. The CDR3 runs 16 residues. Per germline, CDR1 MNHEY and CDR2 SMNVEV (reference sequence). V was clipped by 3 bases and J by 1 base; unmatched bases: 9. CDR3 in DNA: TGTGCCAGCAGTTTCCAGGACAGGACCTTATCCTACGAGCAGTACTTC. As protein: CASSFQDRTLSYEQYF.

J is TRBJ2-1 and V is TRBV5-1; the match to TRBD2 covers 12 bases. V shed 4 bases, J shed 8 bases, and the junction held 10 bases outside the gene matches. The CDR3 sequence is 16 residues long. Germline V gene lookup returns CDR1 SGHRS and CDR2 YFSETQ. The CDR3 DNA follows: TGCGCCAGCAGCCCCTTGACTAGCGGGGGCCGGGATGAGCAGTTCTTC. It yields the protein CASSPLTSGGRDEQFF.

This sequence joins TRBV28 and TRBJ2-3; D not resolved. V lost 1 base to trimming and J lost 5 bases, with 7 bases between them. There are 13 residues in the CDR3. Germline loops: CDR1 MDHEN, CDR2 SYDVKM. The CDR3 is CASSLSTRDTQYF. DNA of the CDR3: TGTGCCAGCAGTTTATCCACTCGAGATACGCAGTATTTT.

CDR3 bases: TGTGCCAGCTCACCGACAGGTAAAGAAGCTTTCTTT. It yields the protein CASSPTGKEAFF. This sequence joins TRBV18 and TRBJ1-1, with D tentatively TRBD1 (6 bases). V was clipped by 3 bases and J by 8 bases, with 10 bases between them. The CDR3 spans 12 residues. CDR1 and CDR2 from the germline V gene are KGHSH and LQKENI.